Sequencing of this T cell receptor beta chain was carried out in a study of spatial heterogeneity in lung cancer. Study background: More beta-chain than alpha-chain sequences were consistently detected.

CDR1 is SEHNR and CDR2 is FQNEAQ in the germline V gene (reference sequence). The CDR3 is 17 residues long. The V gene end was trimmed by 3 bases and the J gene end by 4 bases; junction bases not matched to a gene: 5. On each TCR cDNA molecule, a unique molecular identifier was present. MiXCR, run by TCRdb on the 5' RACE reads, gives a single entry per CDR3 protein. The sample includes roughly 79,000 distinct CDR3 sequences, approximately 12% of them seen just once. The time point here: sample taken at primary tumor resection. Without sorting, whole RNA was sequenced from tumor, nontumor lung or frozen PBMC. The donors comprised about 74 untreated early-stage non-small cell lung cancer patients.

This TCR was recovered from a male donor with early-stage non-small cell lung cancer. The source material was PBMCs, sampled at surgery. The chain couples TRBV7-9 to TRBJ2-2; TRBD2 matches at 13 bases. The CDR3 DNA reads as TGTGCCAGCAGCTTCGGACTAGCGGGAGTACGCACCGGGGAGCTGTTTTTT. Translating gives CASSFGLAGVRTGELFF.